The entry that follows covers one T cell receptor (beta chain) sequence. The sample belongs to a study of technical replicates of blood from four donors. The table came from immunoSEQ multiplex PCR; TCRdb's copy has only in-frame clones and leaves some out. The table lists more than 9,500 clones, approximately 96% of them singletons. CDR3 length: 11 amino acids. The V end was cut by 8 bases, the J end by 6 bases, with 8 bases between. Germline CDR1 and CDR2: ENHRY and SYGVKD. The chain recombines TRBV10-3 with TRBJ2-1, with a possible D match to TRBD1 (5 bases). The sequencing sample was made of PBMCs. The TCR originated in a human donor in good health. In nucleotides, the CDR3 is TGTGCCATCCGACAGAGCAATGAGCAGTTCTTC. Its translation: CAIRQSNEQFF.